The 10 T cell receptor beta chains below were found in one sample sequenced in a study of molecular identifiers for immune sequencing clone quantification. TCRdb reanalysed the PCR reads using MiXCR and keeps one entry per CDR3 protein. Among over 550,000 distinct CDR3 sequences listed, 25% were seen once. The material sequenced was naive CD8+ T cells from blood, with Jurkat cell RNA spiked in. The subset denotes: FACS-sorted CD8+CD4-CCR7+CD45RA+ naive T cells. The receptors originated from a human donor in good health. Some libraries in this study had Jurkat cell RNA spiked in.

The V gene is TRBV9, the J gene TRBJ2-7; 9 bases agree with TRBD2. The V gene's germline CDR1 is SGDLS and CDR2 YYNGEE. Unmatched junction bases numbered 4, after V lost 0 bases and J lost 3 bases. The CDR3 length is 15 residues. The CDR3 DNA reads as TGTGCCAGCAGCGTAGGACTAGCGGCGAGCTACGAGCAGTACTTC. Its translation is CASSVGLAASYEQYF.

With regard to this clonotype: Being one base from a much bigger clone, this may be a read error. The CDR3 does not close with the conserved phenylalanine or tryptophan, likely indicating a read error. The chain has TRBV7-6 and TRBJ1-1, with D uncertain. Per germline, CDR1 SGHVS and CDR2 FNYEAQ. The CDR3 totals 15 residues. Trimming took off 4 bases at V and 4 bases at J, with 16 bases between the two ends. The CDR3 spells CASSSTHMLATEAFI. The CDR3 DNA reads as TGTGCCAGCAGCTCTACACACATGCTGGCCACTGAAGCTTTCATT.

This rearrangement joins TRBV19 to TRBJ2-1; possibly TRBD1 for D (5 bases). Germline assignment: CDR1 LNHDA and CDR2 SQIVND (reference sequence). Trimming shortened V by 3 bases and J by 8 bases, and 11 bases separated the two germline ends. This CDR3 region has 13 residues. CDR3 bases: TGTGCCAGTAGTATGGGGCTGAGAGATGAGCAGTTCTTC. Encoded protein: CASSMGLRDEQFF.

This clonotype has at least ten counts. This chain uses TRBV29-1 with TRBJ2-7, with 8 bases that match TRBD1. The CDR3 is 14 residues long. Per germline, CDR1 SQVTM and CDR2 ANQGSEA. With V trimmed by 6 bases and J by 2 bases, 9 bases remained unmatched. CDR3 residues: CSVGGQANPYEQYF. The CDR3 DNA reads TGCAGCGTGGGGGGACAGGCGAACCCCTACGAGCAGTACTTC.

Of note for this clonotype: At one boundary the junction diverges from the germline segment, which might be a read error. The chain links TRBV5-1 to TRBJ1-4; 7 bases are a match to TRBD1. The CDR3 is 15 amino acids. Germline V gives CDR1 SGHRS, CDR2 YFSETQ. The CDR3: CASSSGTVSNELLLF. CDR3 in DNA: TGCGCCAGCAGCTCCGGGACAGTATCTAATGAATTACTGTTATTT. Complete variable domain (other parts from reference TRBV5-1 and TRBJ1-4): KAGVTQTPRYLIKTRGQQVTLSCSPISGHRSVSWYQQTPGQGLQFLFEYFSETQRNKGNFPGRFSGRQFSNSRSEMNVSTLELGDSALYLCASSSGTVSNELLLFGSGTQLSVL.

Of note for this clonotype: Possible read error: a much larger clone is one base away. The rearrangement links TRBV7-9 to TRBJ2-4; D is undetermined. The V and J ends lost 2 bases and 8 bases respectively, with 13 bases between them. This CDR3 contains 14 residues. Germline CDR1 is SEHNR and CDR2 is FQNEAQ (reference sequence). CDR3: CASSLQANCDIQYF. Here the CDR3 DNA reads TGTGCCAGCAGCTTACAGGCCAACTGTGACATTCAGTACTTC.

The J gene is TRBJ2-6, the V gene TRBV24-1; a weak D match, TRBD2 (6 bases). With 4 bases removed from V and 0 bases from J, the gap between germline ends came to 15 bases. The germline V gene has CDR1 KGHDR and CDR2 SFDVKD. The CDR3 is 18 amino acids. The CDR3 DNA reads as TGTGCCACCAGTGAGGTCGGGGGACCTCACTCTGGGGCCAACGTCCTGACTTTC. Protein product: CATSEVGGPHSGANVLTF.

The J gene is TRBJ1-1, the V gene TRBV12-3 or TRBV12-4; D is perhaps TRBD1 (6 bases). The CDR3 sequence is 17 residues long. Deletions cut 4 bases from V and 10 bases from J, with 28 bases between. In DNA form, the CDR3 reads TGTGCCAGCAGTTGGACGGCGGGGGCGGTTCCCGGCTCTGGAGCTTTCTTT. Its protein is CASSWTAGAVPGSGAFF.

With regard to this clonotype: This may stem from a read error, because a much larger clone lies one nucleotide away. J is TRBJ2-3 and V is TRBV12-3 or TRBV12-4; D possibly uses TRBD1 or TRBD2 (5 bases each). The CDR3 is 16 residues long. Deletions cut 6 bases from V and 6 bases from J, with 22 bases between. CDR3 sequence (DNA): TGTGCCAGCAGCCCAACCCCGGGACCAACCGGGGATACGCAGTATTTT. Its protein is CASSPTPGPTGDTQYF.

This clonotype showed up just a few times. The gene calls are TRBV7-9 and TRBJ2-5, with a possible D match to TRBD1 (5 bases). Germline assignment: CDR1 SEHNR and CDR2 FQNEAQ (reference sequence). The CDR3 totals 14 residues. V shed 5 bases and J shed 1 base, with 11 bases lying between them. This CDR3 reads CASSPRTLQETQYF. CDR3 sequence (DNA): TGTGCCAGCAGCCCGAGGACACTCCAAGAGACCCAGTACTTC.